These T cell receptor beta chains were read from a single sample in a study of blood T cell repertoires in COVID-19. The protocol was immunoSEQ multiplex PCR, while the TCRdb copy is restricted to in-frame clones and leaves out a portion. The sample holds nearly 350,000 clones, under 95% seen once. Material for sequencing was peripheral blood. These receptors all come from a woman aged 18-29 years who had recovered from COVID-19. CDR3s include the opening cysteine and the closing phenylalanine or tryptophan. The D gene is left open where the match is weak. Expanded clones get a size class; other rows say once, few or many, or leave the size out.

>TRBJ2-2|.|TRBV9|TRBD1
CASSDGQGYTGELFF
TGTGCCAGCAGCGACGGACAGGGATACACCGGGGAGCTGTTTTTT
>TRBJ1-2|.|TRBV7-2|TRBD1
CASSLQGAGYTF
TGTGCCAGCAGCTTACAGGGGGCCGGCTACACCTTC
>TRBJ1-2|once|TRBV7-9|TRBD1
CASSFSGGVGGYTF
TGTGCCAGCAGCTTTTCAGGGGGCGTGGGTGGCTACACCTTC
>TRBJ2-3|.|TRBV14|.
CASSQHPLLTDTQYF
TGTGCCAGCAGCCAGCACCCACTCCTCACAGATACGCAGTATTTT
>TRBJ1-4|.|TRBV5-4|TRBD1
CASSPGQGTNEKLFF
TGTGCCAGCAGCCCGGGACAGGGGACTAATGAAAAACTGTTTTTT
>TRBJ2-1|.|TRBV9|TRBD2
CASSVGLAGVDEQFF
TGTGCCAGCAGCGTAGGGCTAGCGGGAGTGGATGAGCAGTTCTTC
>TRBJ2-2|.|TRBV4-3|TRBD2
CASSLHRGLAENTGELFF
TGCGCCAGCAGTCTACACCGTGGACTAGCGGAAAACACCGGGGAGCTGTTTTTT
>TRBJ2-3|.|TRBV7-9|.
CASSLGRVVTDTQYF
TGTGCCAGCAGCTTAGGGCGGGTCGTAACAGATACGCAGTATTTT
>TRBJ1-4|.|TRBV27|TRBD1
CASSLRDRGEKLFF
TGTGCCAGCAGTTTAAGGGACAGGGGTGAAAAACTGTTTTTT
>TRBJ2-1|.|TRBV7-2|TRBD2
CASSLVGGRALFF
TGTGCCAGCAGCTTAGTGGGTGGGAGGGCCCTTTTCTTC
>TRBJ2-1|few|TRBV2|.
CASLLYNEQFF
TGTGCCAGCTTATTATACAATGAGCAGTTCTTC
>TRBJ2-2|.|TRBV3-1/TRBV3-2|.
CASSQVGRELFF
TGTGCCAGCAGCCAAGTCGGTCGCGAGCTGTTTTTT
>TRBJ1-2|once|TRBV7-2|.
CASSSWGVGDGYTF
TGTGCCAGCAGCTCCTGGGGGGTTGGGGATGGCTACACCTTC
>TRBJ1-5|.|TRBV5-5|TRBD1
CASSQRTGLSNQPQHF
TGTGCCAGCAGCCAGAGGACAGGTTTGAGCAATCAGCCCCAGCATTTT
>TRBJ1-1|.|TRBV5-1|.
CASSRVEVNTEAFF
TGCGCCAGCAGTCGGGTGGAGGTGAACACTGAAGCTTTCTTT
>TRBJ1-5|.|TRBV30|TRBD1
CAWSVLGTGLQPQHF
TGTGCCTGGAGTGTATTAGGGACAGGGCTTCAGCCCCAGCATTTT
>TRBJ1-1|.|TRBV6-4|.
CASSVWGGTEAFF
TGTGCCAGCAGTGTCTGGGGGGGAACTGAAGCTTTCTTT
>TRBJ2-1|.|TRBV5-6|TRBD2
CASSFRRREGRDEQFF
TGTGCCAGCAGCTTCCGTAGGAGGGAGGGCCGCGATGAGCAGTTCTTC
>TRBJ1-6|.|TRBV19|.
CASTSVGIDSPLHF
TGTGCCAGTACTAGCGTGGGTATTGATTCACCCCTCCACTTT
>TRBJ2-2|few|TRBV10-1|.
CATSGKEYGELFF
TGCGCCACCTCGGGAAAGGAGTACGGGGAGCTGTTTTTT
>TRBJ2-2|.|TRBV18|.
CASSPIQGGNTGELFF
TGTGCCAGCTCACCGATCCAGGGGGGCAACACCGGGGAGCTGTTTTTT
>TRBJ2-5|.|TRBV7-2|TRBD1
CASSSFGQGGETQYF
TGTGCCAGCAGCTCTTTTGGACAGGGCGGAGAGACCCAGTACTTC
>TRBJ2-5|.|TRBV29-1|.
CSVDVSSALGTQYF
TGCAGCGTTGATGTGTCTAGCGCCCTAGGGACCCAGTACTTC
>TRBJ2-1|.|TRBV5-1|.
CASSFPARNNEQFF
TGCGCCAGCAGTTTCCCAGCGCGTAACAATGAGCAGTTCTTC
>TRBJ1-2|.|TRBV24-1|.
CARLTANYGYTF
TGTGCACGGCTCACAGCTAACTATGGCTACACCTTC
>TRBJ1-5|.|TRBV15|.
CATSSRDSNQPQHF
TGTGCCACCAGCAGCCGGGATAGCAATCAGCCCCAGCATTTT
>TRBJ2-2|.|TRBV7-8|.
CASSLGTLTGELFF
TGTGCCAGCAGCTTAGGGACTCTCACCGGGGAGCTGTTTTTT
>TRBJ1-5|few|TRBV10-3|.
CATNSGVDQPQHF
TGTGCCACGAATTCGGGGGTCGATCAGCCCCAGCATTTT
>TRBJ1-1|.|TRBV11-3|.
CASSLFELTEAFF
TGTGCCAGCAGCTTGTTCGAACTCACTGAAGCTTTCTTT
>TRBJ2-5|.|TRBV5-1|.
CASRGTAQETQYF
TGCGCCAGCAGGGGGACTGCCCAAGAGACCCAGTACTTC
>TRBJ1-3|.|TRBV10-3|.
CATRPTTKWGNTIYF
TGTGCCACCAGGCCAACTACAAAATGGGGAAACACCATATATTTT
>TRBJ1-1|.|TRBV6-5|.
CASSYQGRKAFF
TGTGCCAGCAGTTACCAGGGCAGAAAAGCTTTCTTT
>TRBJ1-1|.|TRBV2|TRBD1
CASSGQGLSEAFF
TGTGCCAGCAGTGGACAGGGGTTAAGTGAAGCTTTCTTT
>TRBJ2-1|.|TRBV7-8|TRBD2
CASSLTSGPYKGNNEQFF
TGTGCCAGCAGCCTCACTAGCGGTCCCTATAAAGGGAACAATGAGCAGTTCTTC
>TRBJ2-3|.|TRBV15|.
CATSRGTSTDTQYF
TGTGCCACCAGCAGAGGGACTAGCACAGATACGCAGTATTTT
>TRBJ2-1|.|TRBV24-1|TRBD2
CATSAHSLTSGRVDEQFF
TGTGCCACCAGTGCCCATTCCCTAACTAGCGGGAGGGTGGATGAGCAGTTCTTC
>TRBJ2-1|.|TRBV7-8|TRBD2
CASSNRSSGRKNEQFF
TGTGCCAGCAGCAACCGATCTAGCGGGAGAAAAAATGAGCAGTTCTTC
>TRBJ1-5|.|TRBV7-8|TRBD1
CASSPGTGGDQPQHF
TGTGCCAGCAGCCCTGGGACAGGGGGTGACCAGCCCCAGCATTTT
>TRBJ2-1|.|TRBV19|TRBD1
CASSIVDRAVEQFF
TGTGCCAGTAGTATCGTCGACAGGGCAGTTGAGCAGTTCTTC
>TRBJ2-1|.|TRBV19|TRBD2
CASSIYASGRNSEGQFF
TGTGCCAGTAGTATATATGCTAGCGGGAGGAACAGCGAGGGTCAGTTCTTC
>TRBJ2-1|.|TRBV10-3|.
CAISERGSPPYNEQFF
TGTGCCATCAGTGAGAGGGGGTCGCCCCCCTACAATGAGCAGTTCTTC
>TRBJ1-5|.|TRBV7-2|.
CASSFTSQGGQPQHF
TGTGCCAGCAGCTTTACGTCACAGGGTGGTCAGCCCCAGCATTTT
>TRBJ1-3|.|TRBV10-1|.
CASRRAGGNTIYF
TGCGCCAGCAGAAGGGCAGGGGGAAACACCATATATTTT
>TRBJ2-1|.|TRBV10-2|TRBD2
CASSAVIWDLREVYYNEQFF
TGCGCCAGCAGTGCCGTGATCTGGGACTTGCGGGAGGTGTACTACAATGAGCAGTTCTTC
>TRBJ2-3|.|TRBV3-1/TRBV3-2|.
CASSPRYSTDTQYF
TGTGCCAGCAGCCCCCGGTATAGCACAGATACGCAGTATTTT